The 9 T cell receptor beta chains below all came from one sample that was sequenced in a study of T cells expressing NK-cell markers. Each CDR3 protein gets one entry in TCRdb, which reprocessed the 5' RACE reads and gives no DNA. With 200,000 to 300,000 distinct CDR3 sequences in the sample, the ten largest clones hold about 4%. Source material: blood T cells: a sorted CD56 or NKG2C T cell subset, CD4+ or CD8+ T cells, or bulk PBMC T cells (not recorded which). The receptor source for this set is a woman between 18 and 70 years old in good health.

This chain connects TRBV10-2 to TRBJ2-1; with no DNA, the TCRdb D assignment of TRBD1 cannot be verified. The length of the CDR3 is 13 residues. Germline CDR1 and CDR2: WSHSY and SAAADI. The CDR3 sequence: CASKAGGGGEQFF.

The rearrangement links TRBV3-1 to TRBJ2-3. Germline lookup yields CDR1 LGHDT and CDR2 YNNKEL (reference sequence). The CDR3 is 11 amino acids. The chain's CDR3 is CASSHLDTQYF.

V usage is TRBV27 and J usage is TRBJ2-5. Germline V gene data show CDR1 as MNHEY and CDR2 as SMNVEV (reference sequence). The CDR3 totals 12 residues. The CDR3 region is CASLGPQETQYF.

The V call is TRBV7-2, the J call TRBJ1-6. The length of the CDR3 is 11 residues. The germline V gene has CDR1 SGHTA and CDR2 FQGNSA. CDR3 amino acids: CASSLGSPLHF. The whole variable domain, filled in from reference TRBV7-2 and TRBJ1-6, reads GAGVSQSPSNKVTEKGKDVELRCDPISGHTALYWYRQSLGQGLEFLIYFQGNSAPDKSGLPSDRFSAERTGGSVSTLTIQRTQQEDSAVYLCASSLGSPLHFGNGTRLTVT.

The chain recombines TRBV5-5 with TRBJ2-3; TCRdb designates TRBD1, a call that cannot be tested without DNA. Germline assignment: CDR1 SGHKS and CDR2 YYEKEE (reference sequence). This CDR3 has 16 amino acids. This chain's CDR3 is CASSPHGGGIADTQYF.

CDR3: CASSPGQGARTDTQYF. The chain carries TRBV12-3 or TRBV12-4 and TRBJ2-3; checking the TCRdb D call of TRBD1 is not possible without DNA. CDR3 length equals 16 residues.

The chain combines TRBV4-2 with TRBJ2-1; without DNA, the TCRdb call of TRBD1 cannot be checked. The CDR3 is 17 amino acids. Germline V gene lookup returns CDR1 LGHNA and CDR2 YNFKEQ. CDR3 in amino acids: CASSQDRGGDSYNEQFF.

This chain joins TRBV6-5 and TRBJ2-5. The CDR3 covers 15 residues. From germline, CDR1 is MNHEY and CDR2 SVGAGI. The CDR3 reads CASSYSRAVQETQYF.

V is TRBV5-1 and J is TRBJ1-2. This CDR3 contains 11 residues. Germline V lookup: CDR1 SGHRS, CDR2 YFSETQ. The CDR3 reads CASGDNYGYTF. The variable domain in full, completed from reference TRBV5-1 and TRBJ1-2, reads KAGVTQTPRYLIKTRGQQVTLSCSPISGHRSVSWYQQTPGQGLQFLFEYFSETQRNKGNFPGRFSGRQFSNSRSEMNVSTLELGDSALYLCASGDNYGYTFGSGTRLTVV.